The 14 T cell receptor beta chains listed next were all sequenced from one sample in a study of blood T cell repertoires in COVID-19. Libraries were prepared by immunoSEQ multiplex PCR; TCRdb keeps only in-frame clonotypes and omits some of them. The sample carries about 160,000 clones, almost 85% recorded once. The specimen sequenced was peripheral blood. These receptors were obtained from a man in his forties who had recovered from COVID-19.

This chain connects TRBV30 to TRBJ2-1; D uncertain. Germline assignment: CDR1 GTSNPN and CDR2 SVGIG (reference sequence). This CDR3 contains 13 residues. The V gene lost 4 bases and the J gene lost 1 base, with 8 bases spanning the gap. CDR3 in amino acids: CAWKPSSYNEQFF. Here the CDR3 DNA reads TGTGCCTGGAAACCTAGTTCCTACAATGAGCAGTTCTTC.

The V call is TRBV7-9, the J call TRBJ2-1; weak D call: TRBD2 (5 bases). V gave up 6 bases and J gave up 7 bases, with 10 bases separating them. The germline gives CDR1 SEHNR, CDR2 FQNEAQ (reference sequence). The CDR3 spans 12 residues. The CDR3, as DNA: TGTGCCAGCAGTCCCGGGGTAAATGAGCAGTTCTTC. Amino acid sequence: CASSPGVNEQFF.

This chain links TRBV24-1 with TRBJ1-2, with D tentatively TRBD1 (5 bases). Germline V gene lookup returns CDR1 KGHDR and CDR2 SFDVKD. This CDR3 is built from 13 residues. The germline V and J ends were trimmed by 2 bases and 7 bases, with 10 bases remaining between them. The CDR3 DNA reads TGTGCCACCAGTGATTCAGGGATGGGTGGCTACACCTTC. This gives the protein CATSDSGMGGYTF.

The chain carries TRBV30 and TRBJ2-3, with TRBD2 identical over 8 bases. Germline CDR1 is GTSNPN and CDR2 is SVGIG (reference sequence). V lost 5 bases and J lost 6; bases outside the gene matches: 10. The CDR3 loop spans 14 amino acids. CDR3 residues: CAWQTAGEIDTQYF. Here the CDR3 DNA reads TGTGCCTGGCAGACAGCGGGAGAGATCGATACGCAGTATTTT.

Ten or more counts support this clone. CDR3 protein: CASSKREGRDTQYF. Written as DNA, the CDR3 is TGTGCCAGCAGTAAGCGGGAGGGCCGAGATACGCAGTATTTT. The chain has TRBV6-2 or TRBV6-3 and TRBJ2-3; 10 nucleotides line up with TRBD2. The CDR3 is 14 amino acids. Germline CDR1 reads MNHEY; CDR2 reads SVGEGT. Losses at the gene ends were 5 bases for V and 5 bases for J; bases not matched to a gene: 4.

V and J are TRBV5-6 and TRBJ1-2, with D possibly TRBD1 on 6 matching bases. V lost 4 bases to trimming and J lost 7 bases, with 23 bases between them. Germline V lookup: CDR1 SGHDT, CDR2 YYEEEE. This CDR3 comprises 16 residues. The CDR3 loop reads CASSRRGTLSIGGYTF. The CDR3 nucleotides are TGTGCCAGCAGCCGAAGGGGGACGCTATCCATTGGTGGCTACACCTTC.

The V call is TRBV30, the J call TRBJ1-6, with 8 positions matching TRBD1. The CDR3 spans 14 residues. The V and J ends lost 0 bases and 7 bases, in that order; junction bases with no gene match: 2. CDR1 is GTSNPN, CDR2 SVGIG, per germline (reference sequence). DNA of the CDR3: TGTGCCTGGAGTGTAGGACAGGGAAATTCACCCCTCCACTTT. Protein sequence: CAWSVGQGNSPLHF.

The rearrangement uses TRBV4-1 and TRBJ2-7; D remains unclear. Germline V lookup: CDR1 MGHRA, CDR2 YSYEKL. V was trimmed by 1 base and J by 4 bases, leaving 8 bases between them. The CDR3 totals 13 residues. CDR3 loop: CASSQAPLYEQYF. As DNA, the CDR3 is TGCGCCAGCAGCCAAGCCCCCTTATACGAGCAGTACTTC.

The chain links TRBV7-9 to TRBJ1-2; D is undetermined. Germline loops: CDR1 SEHNR, CDR2 FQNEAQ (reference sequence). There are 14 residues in the CDR3. V was clipped by 5 bases and J by 5 bases, with 15 bases between them. The CDR3 protein is CASSIPEASYGYTF. CDR3 nucleotides: TGTGCCAGCAGCATCCCCGAGGCCAGTTATGGCTACACCTTC.

This clone was detected only once. The chain recombines TRBV29-1 with TRBJ2-3, with D uncertain. With 4 bases removed from V and 4 bases from J, the gap between germline ends came to 12 bases. The CDR3 loop spans 13 amino acids. Germline-derived CDR1 and CDR2 are SQVTM and ANQGSEA. CDR3 sequence reads: CSVVDNSADTQYF. The CDR3 DNA reads TGCAGCGTTGTAGATAATTCGGCAGATACGCAGTATTTT.

The chain is built from TRBV6-6 and TRBJ2-7; D unclear. Per the germline V gene, CDR1 is MNHNY and CDR2 is SVGAGI (reference sequence). The CDR3 is made up of 14 amino acids. V was cut by 3 bases and J by 3 bases, with 12 bases left in between. The CDR3 coding sequence is TGTGCCAGCAGTTATGTCTCCCCAGGCTACGAGCAGTACTTC. Translated: CASSYVSPGYEQYF.

This rearrangement joins TRBV30 to TRBJ1-3; TRBD1 is a possible D gene (6 bases). Trimming left V 2 bases short and J 0 bases short, with 11 bases between. The CDR3 extends over 15 amino acids. Looked up from germline, CDR1 is GTSNPN and CDR2 is SVGIG (reference sequence). CDR3 bases: TGTGCCTGGAGTACCACAGGGTTCTCTGGAAACACCATATATTTT. Translated: CAWSTTGFSGNTIYF.

The chain has TRBV4-3 and TRBJ2-5; D remains ambiguous. The CDR3 totals 13 residues. V lost 0 bases and J lost 5, with 7 bases in between. Germline assignment: CDR1 LGHNA and CDR2 YSLEER. CDR3 sequence (DNA): TGCGCCAGCAGCCAAGAAGTCTATGAGACCCAGTACTTC. Amino acids: CASSQEVYETQYF.

On this clone: The junction shows a germline mismatch at one end, possibly a read error. The chain joins TRBV11-3 to TRBJ2-7, with D possibly being TRBD2 (5 bases). This CDR3 has 14 amino acids. Germline V gene data show CDR1 as SGHNT and CDR2 as YENEEA. This CDR3 reads CASSLVASSHEQYF. CDR3 in DNA: TGTGCCAGCAGCTTAGTGGCTAGCTCCCACGAGCAGTACTTC.